The 6 T cell receptor beta chains below were found in one sample sequenced in a study of early T cells in non-severe SARS-CoV-2 infection. TCRdb processed the 5' RACE reads anew with MiXCR; each CDR3 protein has one entry. Of 85,000 to 100,000 distinct CDR3 sequences in the sample, less than 15% are singletons; the top ten hold about 2.1%. Sequencing used whole blood. These receptors all stem from an adult who was a healthcare worker with PCR-confirmed SARS-CoV-2 infection or an uninfected control (not recorded which).

This chain uses TRBV7-2 with TRBJ2-3; a possible D gene is TRBD2 (6 bases). The V end was cut by 0 bases, the J end by 6 bases, with 16 bases between. The CDR3 totals 16 residues. Per germline, CDR1 SGHTA and CDR2 FQGNSA. The CDR3 DNA is TGTGCCAGCAGCTTAGCGCGGGGTAAGGGAGGTGATACGCAGTATTTT. It encodes CASSLARGKGGDTQYF.

J is TRBJ2-3 and V is TRBV4-3; D gene unclear. Per germline, CDR1 LGHNA and CDR2 YSLEER. The CDR3 has 14 residues. V was cut by 1 base and J by 6 bases, with 11 bases left in between. The CDR3 protein is CASSQAVTFDTQYF. The CDR3 DNA reads TGCGCCAGCAGCCAAGCAGTAACATTCGATACGCAGTATTTT.

This clonotype was detected ten times or more. V usage is TRBV20-1 and J usage is TRBJ1-1, with no clear D. There are 12 residues in the CDR3. Germline loops: CDR1 DFQATT, CDR2 SNEGSKA (reference sequence). The CDR3 loop is CRAPHEDTEAFF. The CDR3 DNA reads as TGCAGGGCACCGCACGAGGACACTGAAGCTTTCTTT.

This clonotype showed up many times. The rearrangement joins TRBV5-1 to TRBJ2-1; no firm D call. Germline CDR1 and CDR2: SGHRS and YFSETQ. The V and J ends lost 0 bases and 0 bases respectively, with 10 bases between them. The CDR3 length is 16 residues. The CDR3 loop reads CASSLEVSSSYNEQFF. The CDR3 DNA reads as TGCGCCAGCAGCTTGGAAGTGAGTAGCTCCTACAATGAGCAGTTCTTC.

This clonotype was counted between two and nine times. The chain couples TRBV12-3 or TRBV12-4 to TRBJ1-5; D ambiguous. With 5 bases removed from V and 2 bases from J, the gap between germline ends came to 16 bases. The CDR3 contains 16 residues. The CDR3 coding sequence is TGTGCCAGCAGTCCTGTTCGAGTTGCGGGCAATCAGCCCCAGCATTTT. It yields the protein CASSPVRVAGNQPQHF.

This chain connects TRBV7-2 to TRBJ2-4; 7 bases are shared with TRBD1. The CDR3 length is 13 residues. After removal of 7 bases from V and 6 bases from J, the junction contained 6 bases not matched to a gene. Per the germline V gene, CDR1 is SGHTA and CDR2 is FQGNSA. The CDR3 region is CASTPTGINIQYF. CDR3 nucleotides: TGTGCCAGCACCCCGACAGGGATAAACATTCAGTACTTC.